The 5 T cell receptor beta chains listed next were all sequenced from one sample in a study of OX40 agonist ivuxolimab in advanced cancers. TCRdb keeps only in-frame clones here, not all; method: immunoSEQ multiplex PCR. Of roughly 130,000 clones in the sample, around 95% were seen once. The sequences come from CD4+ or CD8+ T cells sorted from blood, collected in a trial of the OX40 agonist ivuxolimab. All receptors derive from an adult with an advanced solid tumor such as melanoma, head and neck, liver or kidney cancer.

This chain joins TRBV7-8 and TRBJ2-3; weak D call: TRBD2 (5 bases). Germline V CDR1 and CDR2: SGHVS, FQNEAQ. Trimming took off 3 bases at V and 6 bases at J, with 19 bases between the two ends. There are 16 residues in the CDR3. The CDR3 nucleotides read TGTGCCAGCAGCTTTGAAGCGGCCACTGTTTGGGATACGCAGTATTTT. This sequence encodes CASSFEAATVWDTQYF.

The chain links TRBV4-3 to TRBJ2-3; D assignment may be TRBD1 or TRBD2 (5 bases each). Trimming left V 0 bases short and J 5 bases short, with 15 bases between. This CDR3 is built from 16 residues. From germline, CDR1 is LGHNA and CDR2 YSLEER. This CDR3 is CASSQDPGSVKDTQYF. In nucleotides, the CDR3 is TGCGCCAGCAGCCAAGATCCAGGGAGTGTTAAAGATACGCAGTATTTT.

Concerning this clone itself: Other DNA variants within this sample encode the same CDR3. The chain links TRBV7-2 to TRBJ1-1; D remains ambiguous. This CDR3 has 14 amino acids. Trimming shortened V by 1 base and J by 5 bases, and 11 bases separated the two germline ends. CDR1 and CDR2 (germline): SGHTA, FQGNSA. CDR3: CASSLVRGETEAFF. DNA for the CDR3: TGTGCCAGCAGCTTAGTTCGCGGGGAAACTGAAGCTTTCTTT.

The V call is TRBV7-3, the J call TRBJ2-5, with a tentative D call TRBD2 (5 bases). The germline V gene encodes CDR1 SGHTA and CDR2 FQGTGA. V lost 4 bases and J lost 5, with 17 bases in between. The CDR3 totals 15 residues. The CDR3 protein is CASSSDVGEWETQYF. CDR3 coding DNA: TGTGCCAGCAGCTCAGATGTCGGGGAATGGGAGACCCAGTACTTC.

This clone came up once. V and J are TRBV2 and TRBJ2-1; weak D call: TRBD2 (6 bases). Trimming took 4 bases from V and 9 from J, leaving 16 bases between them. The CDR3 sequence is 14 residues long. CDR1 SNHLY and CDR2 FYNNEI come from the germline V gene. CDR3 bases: TGTGCCAGCAGTGTGGGACTGTTGTATGGTGAGCAGTTCTTC. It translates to CASSVGLLYGEQFF. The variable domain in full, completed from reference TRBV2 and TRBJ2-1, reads EPEVTQTPSHQVTQMGQEVILRCVPISNHLYFYWYRQILGQKVEFLVSFYNNEISEKSEIFDDQFSVERPDGSNFTLKIRSTKLEDSAMYFCASSVGLLYGEQFFGPGTRLTVL.